This T cell receptor (beta chain) appears in the sequencing data of a study of graft-versus-host responses after intestinal transplantation. Remarks on this clone: Antigen: not known.

Whole-study results and caveats: The recipient marrow held GvH clones, and some of them showed up first in ileum or blood.

The repertoire was sequenced with immunoSEQ multiplex PCR; TCRdb's copy has only in-frame clones and lacks some. The data contain 130,000 or so clones, over 90% of them singletons. This specimen consisted of unstimulated CD4+ T cells sorted from spleen or lymph node cells, obtained before intestinal transplant. This TCR was recovered from a human donor who received an intestinal transplant.

CDR3 DNA: TGTGCCAGCTCACCACAGCGTACCAAAAACATTCAGTACTTC. The encoded protein is CASSPQRTKNIQYF. The V call is TRBV18, the J call TRBJ2-4, with no clear D. The germline gives CDR1 KGHSH, CDR2 LQKENI. The germline V and J ends were trimmed by 1 base and 2 bases, with 6 bases remaining between them. The CDR3 covers 14 residues.